These 7 T cell receptor beta chains came from one sample sequenced in a study of T cell responses to AZD1222 COVID-19 vaccine. Profiled with immunoSEQ multiplex PCR; TCRdb holds only in-frame clones, not every one. This sample has approximately 110,000 clones, with around 90% found just once. Here the sequenced sample was peripheral blood, taken on day 0 of AZD1222 vaccination. The receptors stem from an adult in good health.

The rearrangement joins TRBV30 to TRBJ1-5; 8 bases agree with TRBD1. The CDR3 has 13 residues. Germline V gives CDR1 GTSNPN, CDR2 SVGIG (reference sequence). The junction had 5 bases not matched to a gene; V was cut back by 2 bases and J by 8 bases. The DNA for the CDR3 is TGTGCCTGGAGTCCGACAGGGGCCGAGCCCCAGCATTTT. Protein sequence: CAWSPTGAEPQHF.

In its sample, this clone was seen once. The rearrangement uses TRBV30 and TRBJ2-7, with D perhaps matching TRBD1 or TRBD2 (5 bases each). V lost 0 bases and J 5 bases, leaving 14 bases between the germline ends. The CDR3 loop spans 14 amino acids. Germline values: CDR1 GTSNPN, CDR2 SVGIG (reference sequence). This CDR3 is CAWSVRPGRNEQYF. The CDR3, as DNA: TGTGCCTGGAGTGTACGTCCAGGGAGAAACGAGCAGTACTTC.

This chain uses TRBV3-1 (or the pseudogene TRBV3-2) with TRBJ2-5; D not certain. In germline, CDR1 is LGHDT, CDR2 YNNKEL (reference sequence). The CDR3 totals 12 residues. The V end was cut by 0 bases, the J end by 13 bases, with 12 bases between. The CDR3 protein is CASSQDWAAPYF. CDR3 bases: TGTGCCAGCAGCCAAGATTGGGCCGCCCCGTACTTC.

The chain couples TRBV18 to TRBJ1-3; weak D call: TRBD1 (5 bases). The V gene lost 3 bases and the J gene lost 0 bases, with 12 bases spanning the gap. Germline assignment: CDR1 KGHSH and CDR2 LQKENI. This CDR3 has 16 residues. Here the CDR3 DNA reads TGTGCCAGCTCACCCGGACATCCCAGCTCTGGAAACACCATATATTTT. This translates into CASSPGHPSSGNTIYF.

J is TRBJ2-1 and V is TRBV19; tentatively, D is TRBD2 (6 bases). In germline, CDR1 is LNHDA, CDR2 SQIVND (reference sequence). CDR3 length: 18 amino acids. With 3 bases removed from V and 3 bases from J, the gap between germline ends came to 21 bases. CDR3 bases: TGTGCCAGTAGTATCGCCGGGGGTAGCGGTTTGGTCTACAATGAGCAGTTCTTC. It specifies CASSIAGGSGLVYNEQFF. The variable domain in full, completed from reference TRBV19 and TRBJ2-1, reads DGGITQSPKYLFRKEGQNVTLSCEQNLNHDAMYWYRQDPGQGLRLIYYSQIVNDFQKGDIAEGYSVSREKKESFPLTVTSAQKNPTAFYLCASSIAGGSGLVYNEQFFGPGTRLTVL.

The chain carries TRBV5-1 and TRBJ2-7, with D unclear. Germline-derived CDR1 and CDR2 are SGHRS and YFSETQ. With 0 bases removed from V and 7 bases from J, the gap between germline ends came to 17 bases. The CDR3 has 15 amino acids. The CDR3 nucleotides are TGCGCCAGCAGCTTGGGAGCCTCATTCACAGCGGAGCAGTACTTC. Translated, it gives CASSLGASFTAEQYF.

The V call is TRBV20-1, the J call TRBJ1-1; D possibly corresponds to TRBD1 (5 bases). Deletions cut 3 bases from V and 0 bases from J, with 17 bases between. Germline lookup yields CDR1 DFQATT and CDR2 SNEGSKA (reference sequence). CDR3 length: 16 residues. CDR3 nucleotide sequence: TGCAGTGCTAGTACAGGAGGGTCATGGCTGAACACTGAAGCTTTCTTT. Protein sequence: CSASTGGSWLNTEAFF.